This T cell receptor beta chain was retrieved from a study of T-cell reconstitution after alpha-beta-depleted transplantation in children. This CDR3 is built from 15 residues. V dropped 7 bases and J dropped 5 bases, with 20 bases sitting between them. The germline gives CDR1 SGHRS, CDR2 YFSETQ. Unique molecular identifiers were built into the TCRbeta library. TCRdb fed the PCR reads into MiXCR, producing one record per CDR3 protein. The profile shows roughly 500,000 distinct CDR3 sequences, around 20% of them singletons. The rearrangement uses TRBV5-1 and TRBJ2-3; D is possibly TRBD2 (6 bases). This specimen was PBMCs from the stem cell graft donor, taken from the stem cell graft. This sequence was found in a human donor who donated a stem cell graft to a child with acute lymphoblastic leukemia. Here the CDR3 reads CASCPRDVEGDTQYF. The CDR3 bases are TGCGCCAGCTGCCCGCGGGACGTGGAAGGAGATACGCAGTATTTT.